These 9 T cell receptor beta chains originate from one sample sequenced in a study of blood T cell repertoires in COVID-19. Sequencing was performed with immunoSEQ multiplex PCR; in TCRdb, only in-frame clones are kept and a portion is missing. The table includes 250,000 or so clones, more than 70% detected once. The sequencing input was PBMCs or T cells enriched from blood (not recorded which). Every receptor here comes from a woman aged 45-59 years who had recovered from COVID-19.

This clone appeared once. This chain joins TRBV19 and TRBJ2-1, with a possible D match to TRBD2 (5 bases). The germline CDR1 and CDR2 sequences are LNHDA and SQIVND (reference sequence). This CDR3 region has 14 residues. Trimming removed 5 bases from V and 7 bases from J, with 15 bases in between. The CDR3 nucleotides read TGTGCCAGTAGTCTATGGGTGGGAGAGAATGAGCAGTTCTTC. Its protein product is CASSLWVGENEQFF.

The V gene is TRBV6-4, the J gene TRBJ2-1; 10 bases align to TRBD2. The CDR3 runs to 15 residues. In germline, CDR1 is MRHNA, CDR2 SNTAGT. The V segment lost 6 bases and the J segment 0 bases; nucleotides outside the gene matches: 2. The CDR3 coding sequence is TGTGCCAGCAGGCCTAGCGGGAGCTCCTACAATGAGCAGTTCTTC. Amino acids: CASRPSGSSYNEQFF.

V is TRBV27 and J is TRBJ1-1, with a tentative D call TRBD1 (5 bases). The CDR3 is 14 amino acids. V lost 3 bases to trimming and J lost 0 bases, with 8 bases between them. Germline CDR1 reads MNHEY; CDR2 reads SMNVEV (reference sequence). CDR3 bases: TGTGCCAGCAGTTTCGGACACCTGAACACTGAAGCTTTCTTT. The encoded protein is CASSFGHLNTEAFF.

The chain links TRBV19 to TRBJ2-2, with D perhaps matching TRBD2 (5 bases). Per germline, CDR1 LNHDA and CDR2 SQIVND (reference sequence). V was pared by 11 bases and J by 0 bases, with 16 bases between. The CDR3 sequence is 15 residues long. The CDR3 region is CASKEGHANTGELFF. The DNA of the CDR3 is TGTGCCTCCAAAGAGGGTCACGCGAACACCGGGGAGCTGTTTTTT.

The chain couples TRBV29-1 to TRBJ2-5; D possibly corresponds to TRBD1 (6 bases). Between the trimmed V and J ends, which lost 4 bases and 1 base, there was a span of 16 bases. Germline CDR1 is SQVTM and CDR2 is ANQGSEA. CDR3 size: 15 residues. The CDR3 loop is CSVARRGLTQETQYF. The CDR3 nucleotides are TGCAGCGTTGCGCGCAGGGGATTAACCCAAGAGACCCAGTACTTC.

The chain employs TRBV2 and TRBJ1-6; 7 positions agree with TRBD1. The CDR3 runs to 14 residues. The V gene end was trimmed by 1 base and the J gene end by 10 bases; junction bases not matched to a gene: 4. CDR1 is SNHLY and CDR2 is FYNNEI in the germline V gene. CDR3 nucleotides: TGTGCCAGCAGTGAAGGGACAGGACTCTCACCCCTCCACTTT. Translated: CASSEGTGLSPLHF.

There are a few counts of this clone. V gene TRBV7-2 combines with J gene TRBJ1-2, with TRBD1 identical over 12 bases. With V trimmed by 1 base and J by 8 bases, 11 bases remained unmatched. The V gene's germline CDR1 is SGHTA and CDR2 FQGNSA. The CDR3 sequence is 17 residues long. CDR3 bases: TGTGCCAGCAGCTTAGGCAATCCGGGACAGGGGGCTGGCGGCTACACCTTC. It yields the protein CASSLGNPGQGAGGYTF.

The rearrangement joins TRBV4-1 to TRBJ1-5, with D maybe TRBD1 (6 bases). Germline CDR1 and CDR2: MGHRA and YSYEKL. V dropped 4 bases and J dropped 1 base, with 14 bases sitting between them. This CDR3 has 16 residues. This CDR3 reads CASSLVPGQSNQPQHF. The CDR3 DNA reads TGCGCCAGCAGCCTTGTTCCCGGACAGAGCAATCAGCCCCAGCATTTT.

This sequence joins TRBV6-2 or TRBV6-3 and TRBJ2-1; D is perhaps TRBD2 (6 bases). CDR3 length: 14 residues. Germline V lookup: CDR1 MNHEY, CDR2 SVGEGT. V shed 0 bases and J shed 8 bases, with 11 bases lying between them. The chain's CDR3 is CASSYSTSHYEQFF. The CDR3 DNA is TGTGCCAGCAGTTACTCGACTAGTCACTATGAGCAGTTCTTC.